These 20 T cell receptor beta chains originate from one sample sequenced in a study of beta chain features in type 1 diabetes. Expressed TCRB transcripts were sequenced, since all the RNA that had been isolated was reverse transcribed. Some clones are missing from TCRdb's copy, which holds only in-frame ones; the method was immunoSEQ multiplex PCR. This table holds about 360,000 clones, around 12% found once. Specimen: naive CD4+ T cells from blood. The receptors originated from a man younger than 30 in good health.

This chain links TRBV5-4 with TRBJ2-2; 8 bases agree with TRBD1. The ends lost 4 bases at V and 4 bases at J; junction bases unmatched: 6. From germline, CDR1 is SGHNT and CDR2 YYREEE (reference sequence). This CDR3 has 15 amino acids. The CDR3 coding sequence is TGTGCCAGCAGCGCGGACAGGGTCGGCACCGGGGAGCTGTTTTTT. Translation: CASSADRVGTGELFF.

The chain has TRBV4-3 and TRBJ2-3; 8 bases are shared with TRBD2. Germline V CDR1 and CDR2: LGHNA, YSLEER. The CDR3 is made up of 19 amino acids. With V trimmed by 0 bases and J by 4 bases, 15 bases remained unmatched. In DNA form, the CDR3 reads TGCGCCAGCAGCCAAGAAGGGTATATGTGGGGGACTAGAGCAGATACGCAGTATTTT. It encodes CASSQEGYMWGTRADTQYF.

CDR3 nucleotides: TGTGCCAGTAGTATCGGTAGAGCCTACGAGCAGTACTTC. Its protein product is CASSIGRAYEQYF. V gene TRBV19 combines with J gene TRBJ2-7; D unresolved. This CDR3 is 13 amino acids long. The germline gives CDR1 LNHDA, CDR2 SQIVND (reference sequence). V lost 3 bases and J 2 bases, leaving 8 bases between the germline ends.

CDR3 region: CATEDRGDARGYTF. CDR3 coding DNA: TGTGCCACTGAAGACCGGGGGGATGCGAGAGGCTACACCTTC. The chain combines TRBV19 with TRBJ1-2; possibly TRBD1 for D (5 bases). V was pared by 10 bases and J by 8 bases, with 23 bases between. Germline V lookup: CDR1 LNHDA, CDR2 SQIVND (reference sequence). The CDR3 is 14 residues long. Using reference TRBV19 and TRBJ1-2 for the parts outside the CDR3, the full variable domain is DGGITQSPKYLFRKEGQNVTLSCEQNLNHDAMYWYRQDPGQGLRLIYYSQIVNDFQKGDIAEGYSVSREKKESFPLTVTSAQKNPTAFYLCATEDRGDARGYTFGSGTRLTVV.

J is TRBJ2-2 and V is TRBV7-6; the D gene is possibly TRBD2 (6 bases). The V end lost 6 bases, the J end lost 6 bases, and 17 bases lay between the germline ends. The CDR3 is made up of 15 amino acids. Per germline, CDR1 SGHVS and CDR2 FNYEAQ. In DNA form, the CDR3 reads TGTGCCAGCAGACAAAAGGGGCCGGGGGCCGGGGAGCTGTTTTTT. It codes for CASRQKGPGAGELFF.

The chain recombines TRBV5-1 with TRBJ1-2, with D maybe TRBD1 (6 bases). Trimming left V 3 bases short and J 5 bases short, with 17 bases between. The CDR3 has 15 amino acids. Germline V gives CDR1 SGHRS, CDR2 YFSETQ. CDR3 DNA: TGCGCCAGCAGCTCCGGACAGACCCAAGATTATGGCTACACCTTC. This gives the protein CASSSGQTQDYGYTF.

The rearrangement links TRBV29-1 to TRBJ2-7; 8 bases map to TRBD1. Germline trimming cut 6 bases from V and 7 bases from J; bases unmatched to any gene: 8. In germline, CDR1 is SQVTM, CDR2 ANQGSEA. CDR3 length: 12 amino acids. The CDR3 is CSVGTGRREQYF. The CDR3 DNA reads as TGCAGCGTGGGGACAGGTCGTCGGGAGCAGTACTTC.

This clone has more than one count but fewer than ten. In nucleotides, the CDR3 is TGTGCCAGCAGTTTATCTTCCAGATTCTACGAGCAGTACTTC. Protein: CASSLSSRFYEQYF. The chain has TRBV27 and TRBJ2-7, with D unresolved. Trimming shortened V by 0 bases and J by 3 bases, and 9 bases separated the two germline ends. The CDR3 has 14 amino acids. The germline V gene encodes CDR1 MNHEY and CDR2 SMNVEV (reference sequence).

The chain joins TRBV5-1 to TRBJ2-3; 13 positions match TRBD2. Germline trimming cut 3 bases from V and 5 bases from J; bases unmatched to any gene: 6. The germline gives CDR1 SGHRS, CDR2 YFSETQ. The CDR3 spans 16 residues. The DNA for the CDR3 is TGCGCCAGCAGCTCAGGACTAGCGGGAGCGTTAGATACGCAGTATTTT. Encoded protein: CASSSGLAGALDTQYF. Using reference TRBV5-1 and TRBJ2-3 for the parts outside the CDR3, the full variable domain is KAGVTQTPRYLIKTRGQQVTLSCSPISGHRSVSWYQQTPGQGLQFLFEYFSETQRNKGNFPGRFSGRQFSNSRSEMNVSTLELGDSALYLCASSSGLAGALDTQYFGPGTRLTVL.

V and J are TRBV7-2 and TRBJ1-1; TRBD1 matches at 7 bases. Germline CDR1 is SGHTA and CDR2 is FQGNSA. V lost 1 base and J lost 1; bases outside the gene matches: 3. The CDR3 spans 15 residues. CDR3 residues: CASSLEGQPNTEAFF. CDR3 in DNA: TGTGCCAGCAGCTTAGAGGGACAGCCGAACACTGAAGCTTTCTTT.

This clone was seen more than once but under ten times. The chain has TRBV5-8 and TRBJ1-2, with D perhaps TRBD1 (6 bases). CDR1 is SGHTS and CDR2 is YDEGEE in the germline V gene. V was cut by 4 bases and J by 8 bases, with 15 bases left in between. The CDR3 has 13 amino acids. Here the CDR3 reads CASSPPTGGGYTF. The DNA of the CDR3 is TGTGCCAGCAGCCCGCCGACAGGAGGCGGCTACACCTTC.

This chain links TRBV29-1 with TRBJ1-1, with a possible D match to TRBD1 (5 bases). Germline V gives CDR1 SQVTM, CDR2 ANQGSEA. The CDR3 has 12 amino acids. V was shortened by 5 bases and J by 4 bases, with 11 bases between the two germline ends. DNA of the CDR3: TGCAGCGTTCGCGGGGCAGTCACTGAAGCTTTCTTT. Amino acids: CSVRGAVTEAFF.

This clone came up a few times. The gene calls are TRBV15 and TRBJ1-4, with D possibly being TRBD1 (6 bases). From germline, CDR1 is LNHNV and CDR2 YYDKDF (reference sequence). This CDR3 spans 15 amino acids. V lost 4 bases, J lost 5 bases, and 14 bases lay in between. CDR3 protein: CATSIAYRENEKLFF. The CDR3, as DNA: TGTGCCACCAGCATCGCCTACAGGGAAAATGAAAAACTGTTTTTT.

The V gene is TRBV28, the J gene TRBJ1-5; no firm D call. V dropped 5 bases and J dropped 9 bases, with 17 bases sitting between them. This CDR3 contains 14 residues. Germline V CDR1 and CDR2: MDHEN, SYDVKM. CDR3 nucleotides: TGTGCCAGCAGTCCTGAAGACACGTCCGGGCCCCAGCATTTT. Translated: CASSPEDTSGPQHF.

The gene calls are TRBV11-2 and TRBJ1-2, with 7 bases aligning to TRBD1. There are 18 residues in the CDR3. Trimming took 4 bases from V and 4 from J; bases not matched to a gene: 18. The germline V gene encodes CDR1 SGHAT and CDR2 FQNNGV. Written as DNA, the CDR3 is TGTGCCAGCAGCTCCTACAGGGGCAGGAATTGGTTGAGCTATGGCTACACCTTC. Protein product: CASSSYRGRNWLSYGYTF.

CDR3 sequence: CASSSGGSSYEQYF. The CDR3 DNA is TGTGCCAGTAGTAGCGGGGGTAGCTCCTACGAGCAGTACTTC. V gene TRBV19 combines with J gene TRBJ2-7; 7 nucleotides agree with TRBD2. CDR3 length: 14 amino acids. Germline trimming cut 4 bases from V and 0 bases from J; bases unmatched to any gene: 3. The germline V gene encodes CDR1 LNHDA and CDR2 SQIVND (reference sequence). Combining the CDR3 with reference TRBV19 and TRBJ2-7 gives the whole variable domain DGGITQSPKYLFRKEGQNVTLSCEQNLNHDAMYWYRQDPGQGLRLIYYSQIVNDFQKGDIAEGYSVSREKKESFPLTVTSAQKNPTAFYLCASSSGGSSYEQYFGPGTRLTVT.

This clone came up a few times. Different DNA sequences within this sample yield the same CDR3. V is TRBV7-8 and J is TRBJ2-5; D unresolved. This CDR3 is built from 11 residues. Germline CDR1 and CDR2: SGHVS and FQNEAQ. Deletions cut 5 bases from V and 4 bases from J, with 5 bases between. CDR3 sequence: CASSPGETQYF. CDR3 nucleotides: TGTGCCAGCAGCCCCGGAGAGACCCAGTACTTC.

This chain connects TRBV7-9 to TRBJ2-2; 8 positions agree with TRBD1. Germline CDR1 and CDR2: SEHNR and FQNEAQ (reference sequence). V lost 5 bases to trimming and J lost 3 bases; unmatched junction nucleotides: 5. This CDR3 comprises 15 residues. CDR3 sequence reads: CASSPRQGYTGELFF. DNA of the CDR3: TGTGCCAGCAGCCCTAGACAGGGGTACACCGGGGAGCTGTTTTTT.

This clone turned up a few times. The J gene is TRBJ2-7, the V gene TRBV30, with 8 nucleotides matching TRBD1. The trim removed 0 bases at V and 2 bases at J, leaving 3 bases unmatched. This CDR3 contains 14 residues. Germline V gene sequence: CDR1 GTSNPN, CDR2 SVGIG (reference sequence). The CDR3 is CAWSVDRGTYEQYF. CDR3 nucleotide sequence: TGTGCCTGGAGTGTTGACAGGGGTACCTACGAGCAGTACTTC.

V is TRBV7-2 and J is TRBJ2-3; D is unresolved. Germline CDR1 SGHTA, CDR2 FQGNSA. The CDR3 consists of 13 residues. The germline V and J ends were trimmed by 6 bases and 1 base, with 8 bases remaining between them. CDR3 nucleotides: TGTGCCAGCAGAAGACTGGGCACAGATACGCAGTATTTT. Residues: CASRRLGTDTQYF.